One T cell receptor beta chain is described in this entry. What it binds is not known. This record belongs to a study of long-term antiretroviral therapy in people with HIV. Study conclusions and caveats: HIV repertoires showed narrower CDR3 length ranges than controls. Within the repertoire, clones expanded before ART were dominant at all time points.

Trimming stripped 0 bases from V and 2 bases from J, with 8 bases between. The CDR3 has 14 residues. Germline values: CDR1 SGHDT, CDR2 YYEEEE. The study used samples holding about 0.9-11 million cryopreserved PBMC before DNA extraction. An immunoSEQ assay, version v3.0, was performed at survey level. Sequenced by immunoSEQ multiplex PCR; TCRdb stores in-frame clones only, minus some. The table has 20,000 to 25,000 clones, around four fifths seen once. The rearrangement joins TRBV5-6 to TRBJ1-2; a weak D match, TRBD1 (5 bases). The sequencing here drew on unsorted PBMCs, taken 1.2 years after starting antiretroviral therapy. The source is a woman in her thirties or forties with HIV. The CDR3 protein is CASSLGQQNYGYTF. The CDR3 nucleotides read TGTGCCAGCAGCTTGGGACAGCAAAACTATGGCTACACCTTC.